A single sample is the source of the 30 T cell receptor beta chains below, sequenced in a study of blood T cell repertoires in COVID-19 (dated by TCRdb to 2020 to 2022). Libraries were built with the immunoSEQ multiplex PCR assay. The source is immuneACCESS, and TCRdb retained only in-frame sequences with V and J called. Part of the clones is not carried over; for the studies checked, unresolved V genes explain less than half of this, and the remainder is unexplained. This sample has 62,000 or so clones in its table, and 86% of those were observed once. The ten biggest clones cover 1.4% of the sample. Source material: peripheral blood. These receptor sequences come from a woman aged 60-75 years with acute or convalescent COVID-19.

The gene calls are TRBV12-5 and TRBJ1-1; TRBD1 might be the D (5 bases). Looked up from germline, CDR1 is LGHNT and CDR2 is FRNRAP. The ends were cut back, 5 bases at V and 0 bases at J, with 7 bases in the middle. The CDR3 extends over 13 amino acids. This CDR3 reads CASGATVNTEAFF. The DNA for the CDR3 is TGTGCTAGTGGTGCGACAGTGAACACTGAAGCTTTCTTT.

CDR3 residues: CATSSGPGFNQPQHF. The CDR3 DNA follows: TGTGCCACCAGCAGCGGCCCAGGATTCAATCAGCCCCAGCATTTT. The V call is TRBV15, the J call TRBJ1-5; D remains ambiguous. V was trimmed by 3 bases and J by 3 bases, leaving 12 bases between them. The germline CDR1 and CDR2 sequences are LNHNV and YYDKDF (reference sequence). The CDR3 covers 15 residues.

The chain combines TRBV6-5 with TRBJ2-1; the D gene is possibly TRBD1 (6 bases). Deletions cut 8 bases from V and 0 bases from J, with 8 bases between. From germline, CDR1 is MNHEY and CDR2 SVGAGI. The CDR3 runs to 13 residues. CDR3: CASGQLSYNEQFF. The DNA of the CDR3 is TGTGCCAGCGGACAGCTCTCCTACAATGAGCAGTTCTTC.

This chain links TRBV3-1 (or the pseudogene TRBV3-2) with TRBJ2-5; D is possibly TRBD1 (6 bases). V lost 1 base and J 2 bases, leaving 11 bases between the germline ends. The CDR3 extends over 15 amino acids. Germline V gene data show CDR1 as LGHDT and CDR2 as YNNKEL (reference sequence). The CDR3 coding sequence is TGTGCCAGCAGCCAAGGGCAGGGGTTTCAAGAGACCCAGTACTTC. It codes for CASSQGQGFQETQYF.

The chain is built from TRBV5-1 and TRBJ1-4, with 7 positions matching TRBD1. The CDR3 runs 15 residues. With 4 bases clipped from V and 7 bases from J, the junction kept 10 bases outside the gene matches. CDR1 is SGHRS, CDR2 YFSETQ, per germline. CDR3 DNA: TGCGCCAGCAGCCAAGGAACAGGGGTGATTGAAAAACTGTTTTTT. It codes for CASSQGTGVIEKLFF. The entire variable domain, with the rest obtained from reference TRBV5-1 and TRBJ1-4, is as follows: KAGVTQTPRYLIKTRGQQVTLSCSPISGHRSVSWYQQTPGQGLQFLFEYFSETQRNKGNFPGRFSGRQFSNSRSEMNVSTLELGDSALYLCASSQGTGVIEKLFFGSGTQLSVL.

V gene TRBV5-1 combines with J gene TRBJ1-3; 7 nucleotides align to TRBD1. Germline CDR1 is SGHRS and CDR2 is YFSETQ. V shed 7 bases and J 4 bases; nucleotides not matched to a gene: 5. The length of the CDR3 is 13 residues. The DNA for the CDR3 is TGCGCCAGCGGGACAGTGGGAGGAAACACCATATATTTT. It translates to CASGTVGGNTIYF.

The chain combines TRBV7-2 with TRBJ2-5; weak D call: TRBD2 (6 bases). V dropped 1 base and J dropped 5 bases, with 17 bases sitting between them. CDR1 and CDR2 from the germline V gene are SGHTA and FQGNSA. The length of the CDR3 is 16 residues. The CDR3 region is CASSLDAGRLWETQYF. The CDR3 DNA reads TGTGCCAGCAGCTTAGATGCGGGGCGTTTATGGGAGACCCAGTACTTC.

V gene TRBV19 combines with J gene TRBJ2-1; 7 bases agree with TRBD1. Germline assignment: CDR1 LNHDA and CDR2 SQIVND (reference sequence). V dropped 4 bases and J dropped 3; count of bases not matched to a gene: 6. This CDR3 is 15 amino acids long. CDR3 sequence (DNA): TGTGCCAGTAGTACTGGACAGGAGCTCTACAATGAGCAGTTCTTC. Translated, it gives CASSTGQELYNEQFF.

The chain joins TRBV2 to TRBJ2-7; 10 bases are a match to TRBD1. The CDR3 covers 13 residues. J gave up 6 bases and V 6 bases, and 5 bases lay outside the gene matches. Per germline, CDR1 SNHLY and CDR2 FYNNEI. CDR3 nucleotide sequence: TGTGCCAGCAGGGGACAGGGGTTATCCGAGCAGTACTTC. Its protein product is CASRGQGLSEQYF.

The gene calls are TRBV5-8 and TRBJ1-5, with 8 nucleotides matching TRBD1. CDR3 size: 18 residues. The germline V gene encodes CDR1 SGHTS and CDR2 YDEGEE. V shed 1 base, J shed 3 bases, and the junction held 12 bases outside the gene matches. The DNA for the CDR3 is TGTGCCAGCAGCTTGCCTGGGTGGGGGACAGGACTCAATCAGCCCCAGCATTTT. As protein: CASSLPGWGTGLNQPQHF.

The rearrangement links TRBV9 to TRBJ2-5; D call uncertain. CDR3 length equals 15 residues. The V gene lost 3 bases and the J gene lost 4 bases, with 16 bases spanning the gap. The germline gives CDR1 SGDLS, CDR2 YYNGEE. CDR3 residues: CASSAQPGFGETQYF. In DNA form, the CDR3 reads TGTGCCAGCAGCGCCCAACCCGGGTTCGGAGAGACCCAGTACTTC.

The chain links TRBV10-3 to TRBJ2-1; 10 bases agree with TRBD2. Germline V gene sequence: CDR1 ENHRY, CDR2 SYGVKD. The V and J ends lost 7 bases and 9 bases, in that order; junction bases with no gene match: 12. This CDR3 has 15 amino acids. CDR3 amino acids: CAIKGETSGKGEQFF. CDR3 coding DNA: TGTGCCATCAAAGGGGAAACTAGCGGGAAGGGTGAGCAGTTCTTC.

This chain links TRBV2 with TRBJ1-2; 10 bases are a match to TRBD1. The CDR3 is 14 residues long. Germline V gives CDR1 SNHLY, CDR2 FYNNEI. The trim removed 5 bases at V and 7 bases at J, leaving 7 bases unmatched. The CDR3 loop reads CASSYRTGGAGYTF. The CDR3 region has the DNA TGTGCCAGCAGTTATCGGACAGGGGGAGCTGGCTACACCTTC.

The chain recombines TRBV3-1 (or the pseudogene TRBV3-2) with TRBJ2-7, with 9 positions matching TRBD2. The length of the CDR3 is 14 residues. In germline, CDR1 is LGHDT, CDR2 YNNKEL (reference sequence). V trimming: 6 bases; J trimming: 0 bases; junction bases outside the gene matches: 3. The CDR3 nucleotides read TGTGCCAGCAGTCTAGCGGGAATCTCCTACGAGCAGTACTTC. Translating gives CASSLAGISYEQYF.

The chain employs TRBV7-9 and TRBJ2-7; D is uncertain. The CDR3 has 13 residues. V lost 3 bases and J 0 bases, leaving 6 bases between the germline ends. Looked up from germline, CDR1 is SEHNR and CDR2 is FQNEAQ (reference sequence). The CDR3 protein is CASSLLDSYEQYF. CDR3 sequence (DNA): TGTGCCAGCAGCTTGTTAGACTCCTACGAGCAGTACTTC. Using reference TRBV7-9 and TRBJ2-7 for the parts outside the CDR3, the full variable domain is DTGVSQNPRHKITKRGQNVTFRCDPISEHNRLYWYRQTLGQGPEFLTYFQNEAQLEKSRLLSDRFSAERPKGSFSTLEIQRTEQGDSAMYLCASSLLDSYEQYFGPGTRLTVT.

The chain is built from TRBV28 and TRBJ1-1; weak D call: TRBD1 (6 bases). Looked up from germline, CDR1 is MDHEN and CDR2 is SYDVKM. V was cut by 6 bases and J by 6 bases, with 17 bases left in between. The CDR3 length is 14 residues. The CDR3 nucleotides read TGTGCCAGCAGGACCTTACAGGGCGGCGCTGAAGCTTTCTTT. This translates into CASRTLQGGAEAFF.

V gene TRBV30 combines with J gene TRBJ1-1, with D hard to call. Germline CDR1 GTSNPN, CDR2 SVGIG (reference sequence). The V and J ends lost 1 base and 1 base respectively, with 7 bases between them. The CDR3 contains 13 residues. The CDR3, as DNA: TGTGCCTGGAGTGCCTATACGAACACTGAAGCTTTCTTT. As protein: CAWSAYTNTEAFF.

V and J are TRBV6-4 and TRBJ1-3; D unclear. The CDR3 covers 17 residues. Trimming stripped 0 bases from V and 0 bases from J, with 12 bases between. Germline values: CDR1 MRHNA, CDR2 SNTAGT. The CDR3 sequence is CASSDSRLAGSGNTIYF. As DNA, the CDR3 is TGTGCCAGCAGTGACTCCAGACTCGCGGGCTCTGGAAACACCATATATTTT.

The genes are TRBV7-9 and TRBJ1-2; TRBD1 matches 7 bases. Looked up from germline, CDR1 is SEHNR and CDR2 is FQNEAQ (reference sequence). The V and J ends lost 5 bases and 2 bases, in that order; junction bases with no gene match: 8. The CDR3 has 15 residues. CDR3 region: CASSPRGTANYGYTF. Here the CDR3 DNA reads TGTGCCAGCAGCCCGAGGGGGACAGCAAACTATGGCTACACCTTC.

This chain uses TRBV7-2 with TRBJ2-1, with 11 bases lining up with TRBD2. The CDR3 has 15 residues. V lost 6 bases, J lost 2 bases, and 3 bases stayed unmatched. Per germline, CDR1 SGHTA and CDR2 FQGNSA. CDR3 amino acids: CASSLSGRAYNEQFF. CDR3 nucleotides: TGTGCCAGCAGTCTTAGCGGGAGGGCCTACAATGAGCAGTTCTTC.

This clone was found a few times. CDR3 nucleotide sequence: TGTGCCAGCAGCTTGGTAATCGCAGGCGATAACTATGGCTACACCTTC. It codes for CASSLVIAGDNYGYTF. The chain recombines TRBV5-5 with TRBJ1-2; unclear D gene. V lost 0 bases to trimming and J lost 1 base, with 13 bases between them. The CDR3 is 16 amino acids. Germline-derived CDR1 and CDR2 are SGHKS and YYEKEE (reference sequence).

The chain uses TRBV5-1 and TRBJ2-3; 10 bases map to TRBD2. Germline V gene sequence: CDR1 SGHRS, CDR2 YFSETQ. This CDR3 comprises 16 residues. Losses at the gene ends were 0 bases for V and 3 bases for J; bases not matched to a gene: 4. The CDR3 spells CASSLALAGVTDTQYF. DNA for the CDR3: TGCGCCAGCAGCTTGGCTCTAGCGGGAGTTACAGATACGCAGTATTTT.

The chain is built from TRBV18 and TRBJ2-6, with 9 bases identical to TRBD1. Germline trimming cut 6 bases from V and 1 base from J; bases unmatched to any gene: 13. The CDR3 is made up of 19 amino acids. CDR1 and CDR2 from the germline V gene are KGHSH and LQKENI. This CDR3 reads CASSLYVQGASSGANVLTF. CDR3 DNA: TGTGCCAGCTCCCTATATGTACAGGGGGCCAGTTCTGGGGCCAACGTCCTGACTTTC.

In regard to this clone: Additional DNA sequences in this sample encode the identical CDR3. The V gene is TRBV29-1, the J gene TRBJ1-1; D remains unclear. The germline V gene encodes CDR1 SQVTM and CDR2 ANQGSEA. V was shortened by 3 bases and J by 11 bases, with 4 bases between the two germline ends. This CDR3 is 8 amino acids long. The CDR3 is CSVERAFF. The CDR3 DNA is TGCAGCGTTGAGAGGGCTTTCTTT.

The chain is built from TRBV6-6 and TRBJ2-5, with 8 bases fitting TRBD1. This CDR3 contains 14 residues. The germline V gene encodes CDR1 MNHNY and CDR2 SVGAGI (reference sequence). With 8 bases clipped from V and 4 bases from J, the junction kept 9 bases outside the gene matches. The CDR3 protein is CASSRTGMSETQYF. The DNA for the CDR3 is TGTGCCAGCTCGAGGACAGGGATGTCAGAGACCCAGTACTTC.

This chain joins TRBV4-1 and TRBJ1-2, with 11 bases that match TRBD1. Germline V gives CDR1 MGHRA, CDR2 YSYEKL. The CDR3 covers 16 residues. Trimming at V came to 4 bases and at J to 4 bases, leaving 8 bases not matched to a gene. The CDR3 reads CASSPGGQGASYGYTF. The CDR3, as DNA: TGCGCCAGCAGCCCCGGAGGACAGGGGGCAAGCTATGGCTACACCTTC.

The chain has TRBV5-5 and TRBJ1-1; 8 nucleotides match TRBD1. Germline V lookup: CDR1 SGHKS, CDR2 YYEKEE (reference sequence). The CDR3 contains 14 residues. With 2 bases clipped from V and 7 bases from J, the junction kept 7 bases outside the gene matches. The CDR3 loop is CASSFRDRQFEAFF. DNA of the CDR3: TGTGCCAGCAGCTTCCGGGACAGGCAATTTGAAGCTTTCTTT.

The chain recombines TRBV2 with TRBJ2-5, with 12 nucleotides matching TRBD2. J was trimmed by 7 bases and V by 3 bases; bases with no gene match: 9. The CDR3 is 16 amino acids. Germline CDR1 SNHLY, CDR2 FYNNEI. CDR3 bases: TGTGCCAGCAGTGACAGGCTAGCGGGAGGGTACGCGACCCAGTACTTC. Residues: CASSDRLAGGYATQYF.

This chain connects TRBV25-1 to TRBJ1-6, with no clear D. Germline V lookup: CDR1 MGHDK, CDR2 SYGVNS. The CDR3 spans 13 residues. The V end lost 4 bases, the J end lost 10 bases, and 11 bases lay between the germline ends. CDR3 DNA: TGTGCCAGCAGTGTGACGATCGGGTCACCCCTCCACTTT. Translation: CASSVTIGSPLHF.

The gene calls are TRBV5-1 and TRBJ1-1; D is perhaps TRBD1 (5 bases). V dropped 3 bases and J dropped 1 base, with 10 bases sitting between them. Germline V gives CDR1 SGHRS, CDR2 YFSETQ. This CDR3 has 14 amino acids. The CDR3 coding sequence is TGCGCCAGCAGCTCCGGTGACAGGAACACTGAAGCTTTCTTT. Its translation is CASSSGDRNTEAFF.